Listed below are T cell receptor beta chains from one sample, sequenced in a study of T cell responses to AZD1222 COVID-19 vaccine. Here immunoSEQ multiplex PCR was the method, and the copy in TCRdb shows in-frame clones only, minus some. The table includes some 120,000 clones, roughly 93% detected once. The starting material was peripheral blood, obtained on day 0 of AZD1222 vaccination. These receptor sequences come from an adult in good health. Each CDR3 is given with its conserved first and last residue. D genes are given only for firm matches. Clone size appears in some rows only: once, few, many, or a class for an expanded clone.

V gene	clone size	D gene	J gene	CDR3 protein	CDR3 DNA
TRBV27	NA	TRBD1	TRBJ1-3	CASSGQAPWSGNTIYF	TGTGCCAGCTCGGGACAGGCCCCCTGGTCCGGAAACACCATATATTTT
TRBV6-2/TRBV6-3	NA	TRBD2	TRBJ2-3	CASSPGLAGVPDTQYF	TGTGCCAGCAGTCCCGGACTAGCGGGAGTACCAGATACGCAGTATTTT
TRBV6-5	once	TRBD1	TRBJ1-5	CASSTRQGANQPQHF	TGTGCCAGCAGTACTCGACAGGGGGCGAATCAGCCCCAGCATTTT
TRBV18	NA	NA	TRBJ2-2	CASSLPLSTGELFF	TGTGCCAGCTCACTTCCTCTGAGCACCGGGGAGCTGTTTTTT
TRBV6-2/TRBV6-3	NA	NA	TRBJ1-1	CASSETLWYEAFF	TGTGCCAGCAGTGAGACACTTTGGTATGAAGCTTTCTTT
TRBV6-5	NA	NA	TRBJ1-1	CASRDRGDTEAFF	TGTGCCAGCAGGGATCGAGGGGACACTGAAGCTTTCTTT
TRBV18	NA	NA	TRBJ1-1	CASSPTRETEAFF	TGTGCCAGCTCTCCCACCAGGGAGACTGAAGCTTTCTTT
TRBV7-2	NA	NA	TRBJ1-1	CASSSVTGSTEAFF	TGTGCCAGCAGCTCAGTTACAGGGTCCACTGAAGCTTTCTTT
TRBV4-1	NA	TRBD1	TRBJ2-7	CASSQNPGGTTYEQYF	TGCGCCAGCAGCCAGAATCCAGGGGGTACGACCTACGAGCAGTACTTC
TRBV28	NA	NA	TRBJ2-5	CASSLLAETQYF	TGTGCCAGCAGTTTATTAGCGGAGACCCAGTACTTC
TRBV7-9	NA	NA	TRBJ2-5	CASSLPRRLGETQYF	TGTGCCAGCAGCTTACCGAGGCGGCTTGGGGAGACCCAGTACTTC
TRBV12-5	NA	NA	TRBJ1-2	CASGLVLTGSNYGYTF	TGTGCTAGTGGTTTGGTACTTACGGGGTCGAATTATGGCTACACCTTC
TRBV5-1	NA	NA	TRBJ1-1	CASSVSRSAGNTEAFF	TGCGCCAGCAGCGTTTCCCGATCGGCTGGGAACACTGAAGCTTTCTTT
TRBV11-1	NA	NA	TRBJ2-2	CASSDGANTGELFF	TGTGCCAGCTCGGATGGGGCCAACACCGGGGAGCTGTTTTTT
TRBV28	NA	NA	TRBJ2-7	CASSLYPPPSVHEQYF	TGTGCCAGCAGTTTATATCCCCCCCCGTCGGTACACGAGCAGTACTTC
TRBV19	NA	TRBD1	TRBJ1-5	CASRAQGASNQPQHF	TGTGCCAGTAGGGCACAGGGGGCAAGCAATCAGCCCCAGCATTTT
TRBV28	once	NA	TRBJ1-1	CASSLPPGLGTEAFF	TGTGCCAGCAGTTTGCCCCCAGGGCTCGGCACTGAAGCTTTCTTT